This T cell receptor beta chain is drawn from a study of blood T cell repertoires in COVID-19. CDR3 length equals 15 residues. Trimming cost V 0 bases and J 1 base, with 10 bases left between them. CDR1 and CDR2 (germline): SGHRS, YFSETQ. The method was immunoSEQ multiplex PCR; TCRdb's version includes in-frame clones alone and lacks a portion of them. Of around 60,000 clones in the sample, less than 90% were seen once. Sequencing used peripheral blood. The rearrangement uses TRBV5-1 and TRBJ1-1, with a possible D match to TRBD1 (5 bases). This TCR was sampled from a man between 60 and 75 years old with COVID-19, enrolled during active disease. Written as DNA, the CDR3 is TGCGCCAGCAGCTTGGACCTAACAGGGAACACTGAAGCTTTCTTT. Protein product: CASSLDLTGNTEAFF.